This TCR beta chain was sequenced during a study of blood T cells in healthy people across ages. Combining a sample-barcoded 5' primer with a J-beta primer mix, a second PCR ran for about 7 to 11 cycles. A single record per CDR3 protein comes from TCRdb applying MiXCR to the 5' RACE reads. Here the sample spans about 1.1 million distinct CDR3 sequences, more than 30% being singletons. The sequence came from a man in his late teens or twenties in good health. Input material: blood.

CDR3 protein: CASSIYGQGRRETQYF. The CDR3 nucleotides read TGTGCCAGCAGCATCTATGGACAGGGACGTCGAGAGACCCAGTACTTC. This sequence joins TRBV7-9 and TRBJ2-5, with TRBD1 matching over 8 bases. The germline V gene has CDR1 SEHNR and CDR2 FQNEAQ (reference sequence). V dropped 5 bases and J dropped 4; count of bases not matched to a gene: 12. The CDR3 extends over 16 amino acids.